The 11 T cell receptor beta chains reported below all come from one sample, sequenced in a study of blood T cell repertoires in COVID-19. Measured with immunoSEQ multiplex PCR; TCRdb has only the in-frame clones, and not every one. The table includes roughly 250,000 clones, 84% detected once. The sequenced material came from peripheral blood. The origin of the receptors is a man over 45 with acute or convalescent COVID-19.

Many counts were recorded for this clone. V usage is TRBV5-4 and J usage is TRBJ2-2; 9 nucleotides align to TRBD1. The CDR3 consists of 16 residues. The ends lost 1 base at V and 4 bases at J; junction bases unmatched: 5. Germline loops: CDR1 SGHNT, CDR2 YYREEE (reference sequence). CDR3 bases: TGTGCCAGCAGCTTGCTGGACAGGGGTGCCACCGGGGAGCTGTTTTTT. Protein product: CASSLLDRGATGELFF.

The chain couples TRBV19 to TRBJ2-1; 8 nucleotides match TRBD2. The CDR3 sequence is 17 residues long. Germline V lookup: CDR1 LNHDA, CDR2 SQIVND (reference sequence). The V gene end was trimmed by 7 bases and the J gene end by 6 bases; junction bases not matched to a gene: 17. CDR3 nucleotide sequence: TGTGCCAGTACCTACGCTCCCCCTAGCGGGCCATTCAATGAGCAGTTCTTC. Translation: CASTYAPPSGPFNEQFF. Filled out from reference TRBV19 and TRBJ2-1, the complete variable domain reads DGGITQSPKYLFRKEGQNVTLSCEQNLNHDAMYWYRQDPGQGLRLIYYSQIVNDFQKGDIAEGYSVSREKKESFPLTVTSAQKNPTAFYLCASTYAPPSGPFNEQFFGPGTRLTVL.

The chain carries TRBV3-1 (or the pseudogene TRBV3-2) and TRBJ1-2; weak D call: TRBD1 (5 bases). The germline V gene has CDR1 LGHDT and CDR2 YNNKEL (reference sequence). Trimming shortened V by 7 bases and J by 4 bases, and 19 bases separated the two germline ends. The CDR3 totals 15 residues. As DNA, the CDR3 is TGTGCCAGCACATCTGGGGCAGCTTTACCCTATGGCTACACCTTC. Translated, it gives CASTSGAALPYGYTF.

The chain is built from TRBV3-1 (or the pseudogene TRBV3-2) and TRBJ2-7; D might be TRBD1 (6 bases). Germline lookup yields CDR1 LGHDT and CDR2 YNNKEL (reference sequence). V was pared by 7 bases and J by 2 bases, with 24 bases between. The CDR3 is 17 residues long. The CDR3 reads CASTPSDRPRLTYEQYF. In nucleotides, the CDR3 is TGTGCCAGCACCCCATCCGACAGGCCTCGCCTGACCTACGAGCAGTACTTC.

J is TRBJ1-1 and V is TRBV10-2; TRBD1 might be the D (6 bases). V was shortened by 11 bases and J by 6 bases, with 19 bases between the two germline ends. This CDR3 has 13 amino acids. Germline V gives CDR1 WSHSY, CDR2 SAAADI. CDR3 sequence reads: CAATGQRSAEAFF. The CDR3 coding sequence is TGCGCCGCGACCGGACAGCGGAGCGCTGAAGCTTTCTTT.

V is TRBV28 and J is TRBJ2-3; no clear D. The germline gives CDR1 MDHEN, CDR2 SYDVKM. V was shortened by 3 bases and J by 5 bases, with 6 bases between the two germline ends. The CDR3 runs to 12 residues. The CDR3 spells CASSFLGDTQYF. CDR3 nucleotides: TGTGCCAGCAGTTTCCTCGGAGATACGCAGTATTTT.

The chain couples TRBV15 to TRBJ1-1; D unclear. Trimming cost V 0 bases and J 4 bases, with 12 bases left between them. Germline-derived CDR1 and CDR2 are LNHNV and YYDKDF (reference sequence). The CDR3 is made up of 15 amino acids. CDR3 coding DNA: TGTGCCACCAGCAGAGATTTAAAGGGAGGCACTGAAGCTTTCTTT. It encodes CATSRDLKGGTEAFF.

This chain connects TRBV11-3 to TRBJ2-3, with 11 bases aligning to TRBD2. The J segment lost 1 base and the V segment lost 4 bases, leaving 4 bases of the junction unmatched. Germline V lookup: CDR1 SGHNT, CDR2 YENEEA. This CDR3 contains 16 residues. CDR3 coding DNA: TGTGCCAGCAGCTCGGGACTAGCGGTGGGCACAGATACGCAGTATTTT. It translates to CASSSGLAVGTDTQYF.

This clone was observed a few times. The V call is TRBV2, the J call TRBJ2-7; 11 positions agree with TRBD2. The CDR3 length is 16 residues. After removal of 5 bases from V and 0 bases from J, the junction contained 6 bases not matched to a gene. Germline CDR1 and CDR2: SNHLY and FYNNEI. DNA of the CDR3: TGTGCCAGCAGTACTAGCGGGGGACCCCGCTCCTACGAGCAGTACTTC. Its protein product is CASSTSGGPRSYEQYF. The variable domain in full, with the rest retrieved from reference TRBV2 and TRBJ2-7, is EPEVTQTPSHQVTQMGQEVILRCVPISNHLYFYWYRQILGQKVEFLVSFYNNEISEKSEIFDDQFSVERPDGSNFTLKIRSTKLEDSAMYFCASSTSGGPRSYEQYFGPGTRLTVT.

The V gene is TRBV7-9, the J gene TRBJ2-1, with 7 bases aligning to TRBD2. V was pared by 5 bases and J by 0 bases, with 4 bases of the junction left unmatched. The CDR3 has 15 amino acids. Germline V gene data show CDR1 as SEHNR and CDR2 as FQNEAQ (reference sequence). The CDR3 DNA reads TGTGCCAGCAGCCACGGGGGGAGCTCCTACAATGAGCAGTTCTTC. Its translation is CASSHGGSSYNEQFF.

The gene calls are TRBV5-1 and TRBJ2-3; D may be TRBD2 (7 bases). Germline CDR1 reads SGHRS; CDR2 reads YFSETQ. This CDR3 has 14 residues. Trimming removed 4 bases from V and 3 bases from J, with 12 bases in between. The CDR3 DNA reads TGCGCCAGCAGCGCCGGGGGGCAGACAGATACGCAGTATTTT. Translating gives CASSAGGQTDTQYF.